This T cell receptor beta chain was identified in a study of shared clonotypes between healthy human individuals. Overall study context: Each donor had three CD4 naive, three CD4 memory, two CD8 naive and one CD8 memory plate. Study-wide points: When compared with the clonotypes that were shared by all four sorted-subset donors, the non-shared clonotypes turned out to have lower generation probabilities.

CDR3 size: 15 residues. The germline gives CDR1 SGHTA, CDR2 FQGTGA. V gave up 1 base and J gave up 7 bases; unmatched junction bases: 7. Of note for this clone: Its target is unknown.

Several immunoSEQ plates held equal portions of the genomic DNA taken from each subset. The assay was immunoSEQ multiplex PCR, and TCRdb's table has in-frame clones only and misses some. The table includes roughly 2.6 million clones, approximately 92% detected once. The chain combines TRBV7-3 with TRBJ2-1; TRBD1 agrees at 7 bases. The sequence came from a young man in good health. The sample consisted of naive CD4+ T cells sorted from blood. The subset was: CD45RA+ positively selected. CDR3 protein: CASSLNPGGWNEQFF. CDR3 DNA: TGTGCCAGCAGCTTAAATCCAGGGGGTTGGAATGAGCAGTTCTTC. Variable domain in full (rest from reference TRBV7-3 and TRBJ2-1): GAGVSQTPSNKVTEKGKYVELRCDPISGHTALYWYRQSLGQGPEFLIYFQGTGAADDSGLPNDRFFAVRPEGSVSTLKIQRTERGDSAVYLCASSLNPGGWNEQFFGPGTRLTVL.